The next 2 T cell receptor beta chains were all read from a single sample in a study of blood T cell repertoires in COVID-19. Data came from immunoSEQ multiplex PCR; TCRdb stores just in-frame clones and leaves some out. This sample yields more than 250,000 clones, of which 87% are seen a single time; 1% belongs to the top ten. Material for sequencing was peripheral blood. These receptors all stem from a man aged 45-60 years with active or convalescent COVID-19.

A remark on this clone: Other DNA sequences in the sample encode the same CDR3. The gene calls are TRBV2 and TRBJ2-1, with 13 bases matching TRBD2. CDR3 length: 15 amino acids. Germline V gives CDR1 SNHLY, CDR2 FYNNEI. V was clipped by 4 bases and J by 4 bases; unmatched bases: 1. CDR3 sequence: CASSGTSGSYNEQFF. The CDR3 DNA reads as TGTGCCAGCAGTGGGACTAGCGGGAGTTACAATGAGCAGTTCTTC.

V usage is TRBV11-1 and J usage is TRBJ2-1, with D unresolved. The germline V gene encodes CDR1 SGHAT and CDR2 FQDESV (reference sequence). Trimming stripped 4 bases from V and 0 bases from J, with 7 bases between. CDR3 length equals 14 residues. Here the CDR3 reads CASSSRVSYNEQFF. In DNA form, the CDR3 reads TGTGCCAGCAGCTCCCGGGTCTCCTACAATGAGCAGTTCTTC.